This T cell receptor beta chain was captured in a study of metastatic and nonmetastatic thyroid tumors. Thyroid surgery was performed in patients who had received no treatment beforehand. After removal of 0 bases from V and 5 bases from J, the junction contained 7 bases not matched to a gene. This CDR3 contains 17 residues. The germline V gene has CDR1 KGHSH and CDR2 LQKENI. Authors' processing steps: Using the CDR3 differences seen across clinicopathological groups, the authors built a distant-metastasis classifier for papillary thyroid cancer, which was meant to discriminate distant-metastatic patients. TCRdb re-clonotyped the PCR reads via MiXCR. TCRdb, rather than the study authors, made the V and J calls. There are about 8,700 clones in the sample; approximately 30% occur only once, and about 5.9% lies in the top ten.

The rearrangement joins TRBV18 to TRBJ2-1, with 10 bases identical to TRBD2. The material sequenced was adjacent normal tissue. The source of this sequence is a female donor with papillary thyroid cancer or a benign thyroid nodule (not recorded which). Some clones in this sample may be carry-over from other donors' samples. CDR3 nucleotides: TGTGCCAGCTCACCACCTCAACTAGCGGGATTGAACAATGAGCAGTTCTTC. Translated: CASSPPQLAGLNNEQFF. The full variable domain, its missing parts supplied by reference TRBV18 and TRBJ2-1, is NAGVMQNPRHLVRRRGQEARLRCSPMKGHSHVYWYRQLPEEGLKFMVYLQKENIIDESGMPKERFSAEFPKEGPSILRIQQVVRGDSAAYFCASSPPQLAGLNNEQFFGPGTRLTVL.